This record looks at one T cell receptor (beta chain) sequence and its context. The target of this receptor is not known. Base qualities were left out, and no much larger clone turns up one base away. The sample belongs to a study of a mutant IDH1 vaccine in newly diagnosed glioma (dated by TCRdb to 2020 to 2023). A note on the overall study: Of the approximately 35 treated patients, approximately 62% were male and approximately 40% were female, and a mean age of 40.4 years was recorded. Peripheral blood was drawn at six visits: V03 (baseline), V05, V07, V10, V12 and V13. Prior to enrollment, standard therapy consisting of radiotherapy alone, temozolomide alone, or radiochemotherapy with temozolomide had been administered to patients, with the combination being received by most patients. Longitudinal TCRB deep sequencing was performed for fewer than 30 treated patients wherever samples were available for exploratory analyses. Study-wide findings and limitations: Changes in the top peripheral T cell clonotypes picked up by TCRB sequencing did not appear to be linked to pseudoprogression. The authors stated that sample limitations prevented analyses of patient blood samples from being reproduced. Immune responses induced by the vaccine were seen in roughly 92% of patients across multiple MHC alleles. Availability determined which PBMC samples were chosen for TCRB deep sequencing.

Relative to germline, V is 7 bases shorter and J is 0 bases shorter, with 13 bases between their ends. The CDR3 goes from the cysteine to the phenylalanine over 15 residues. The entry retains the CDR3 DNA only, 45 bases that are in frame from base 1. The germline V gene provides CDR1 MNHNS and CDR2 SASEGT. The method behind the library was the immunoSEQ multiplex PCR assay. Rearranged TCR beta chain sequences were amplified using the hsTCRB Kit according to the manufacturer's protocol. TCRB libraries were sequenced on an Illumina MiSeq. Under the source paper's analysis protocol: The proprietary platform of the kit vendor was used for demultiplexing, trimming and gene mapping. TCRdb provides this immuneACCESS table in a form limited to in-frame rearrangements. Some clones are lacking; in checked studies, under half of them reflect an unresolved V gene, and why the rest are absent is not known. V and J calls and clone size are copied from that table; D and trimming were computed from the DNA. For this sample there are roughly 84,000 clones; over 70% appear just once. About 5.6% of the sample is in the top ten clones.

This specimen's time point label, interpreted: baseline, week 1 (first vaccination visit). The treatment or condition tag for this specimen amounts to: pre-vaccination baseline after standard-of-care therapy. The donors had newly diagnosed IDH1-mutant astrocytomas of WHO grade 3 or 4 that showed loss of nuclear ATRX. The samples were drawn from NOA16, a multicentre, single-arm, open-label phase I trial in Germany that tested a mutant IDH1 peptide vaccine in humans for the first time. For immunogenicity testing, the blood drawn at visit V03 was used as the baseline sample. The DNeasy Blood and Tissue Kit was used to extract genomic DNA from EDTA blood for TCRB sequencing.

The TCR sequence derives from a man in his forties with glioma. Some clones in this sample may be carry-over from other donors' samples. The input for sequencing was PBMCs, taken from a glioma patient treated with radiotherapy, temozolomide or both. The chain couples TRBV6-1 to TRBJ2-1; no D segment can be confidently identified. The CDR3 region: CASMKDWSSYNEQFF. The DNA reads TGTGCCAGCATGAAAGACTGGAGCTCCTACAATGAGCAGTTCTTC.